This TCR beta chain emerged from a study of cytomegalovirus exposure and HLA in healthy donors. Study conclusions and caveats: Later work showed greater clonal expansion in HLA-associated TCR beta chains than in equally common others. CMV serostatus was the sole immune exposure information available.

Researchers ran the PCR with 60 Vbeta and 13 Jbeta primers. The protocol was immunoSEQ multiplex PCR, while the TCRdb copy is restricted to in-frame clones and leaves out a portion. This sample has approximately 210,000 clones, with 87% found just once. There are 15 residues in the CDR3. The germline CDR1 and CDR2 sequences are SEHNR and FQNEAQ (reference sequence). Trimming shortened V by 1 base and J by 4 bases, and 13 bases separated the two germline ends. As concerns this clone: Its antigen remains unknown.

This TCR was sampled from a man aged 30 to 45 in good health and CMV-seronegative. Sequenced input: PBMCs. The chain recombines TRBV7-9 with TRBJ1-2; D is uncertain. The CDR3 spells CASSLGEGRFYGYTF. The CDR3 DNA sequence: TGTGCCAGCAGCTTAGGGGAAGGGAGATTCTATGGCTACACCTTC.